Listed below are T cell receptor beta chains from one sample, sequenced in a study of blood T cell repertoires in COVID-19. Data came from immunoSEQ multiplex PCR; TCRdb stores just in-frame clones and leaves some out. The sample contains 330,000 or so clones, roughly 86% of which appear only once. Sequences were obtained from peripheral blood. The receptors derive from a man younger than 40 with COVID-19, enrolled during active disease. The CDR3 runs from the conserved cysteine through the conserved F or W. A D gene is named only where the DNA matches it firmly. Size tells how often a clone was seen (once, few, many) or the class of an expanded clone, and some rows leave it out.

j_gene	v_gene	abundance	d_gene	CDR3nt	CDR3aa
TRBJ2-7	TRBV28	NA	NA	TGTGCCAGCAGTTACCCCCTAGGGGACATATCCTACGAGCAGTACTTC	CASSYPLGDISYEQYF
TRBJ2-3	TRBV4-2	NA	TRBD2	TGTGCCAGCAGCCTCAAGGTGACGGGAGGAGCAGATACGCAGTATTTT	CASSLKVTGGADTQYF
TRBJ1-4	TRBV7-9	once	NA	TGTGCCAGCAGCTCGACGGGGGGCCCAACTAATGAAAAACTGTTTTTT	CASSSTGGPTNEKLFF
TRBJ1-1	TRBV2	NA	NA	TGTGCCAGCAGTCCTACAGGGATCACTGAAGCTTTCTTT	CASSPTGITEAFF
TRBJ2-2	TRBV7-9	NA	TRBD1	TGTGCCAGCAGCCTTGACAGGGTCACCGGGGAGCTGTTTTTT	CASSLDRVTGELFF
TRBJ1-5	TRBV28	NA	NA	TGTGCCAGCAGTCCGACAGCTAATCAGCCCCAGCATTTT	CASSPTANQPQHF
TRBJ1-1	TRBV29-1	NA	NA	TGCAGCGTTGCCGGCAGGCTAAACACTGAAGCTTTCTTT	CSVAGRLNTEAFF
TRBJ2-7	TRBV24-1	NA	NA	TGTGCCACCAGTGACGGGTTGTCCTACGAGCAGTACTTC	CATSDGLSYEQYF
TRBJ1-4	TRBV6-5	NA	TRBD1	TGTGCCAGCAGCACAGGGGGAACTAATGAAAAACTGTTTTTT	CASSTGGTNEKLFF
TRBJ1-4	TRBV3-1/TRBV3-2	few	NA	TGTGCCAGCAGCCAGAACACAGGGACGGGTGAAAAACTGTTTTTT	CASSQNTGTGEKLFF
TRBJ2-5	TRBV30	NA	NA	TGTGCCCGGAATTTACCCAGAATTGAGACCCAGTACTTC	CARNLPRIETQYF
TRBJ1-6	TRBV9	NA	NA	TGTGCCAGCAGCGTGGGAGATAATTCACCCCTCCACTTT	CASSVGDNSPLHF
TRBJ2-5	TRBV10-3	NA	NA	TGTGCCATCAATAACAGGGTAGGAGAGACCCAGTACTTC	CAINNRVGETQYF
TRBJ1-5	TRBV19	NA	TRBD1	TGTGCCAGTAGTAAGCAACGTCCGGGACAGGGGGCTTATAGCAATCAGCCCCAGCATTTT	CASSKQRPGQGAYSNQPQHF
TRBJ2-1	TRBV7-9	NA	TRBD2	TGTGCCAGCAGCTTCGCGGGGGTAACGGGAGTGTTGAATGAGCAGTTCTTC	CASSFAGVTGVLNEQFF
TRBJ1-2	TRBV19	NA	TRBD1	TGTGCCAGTAGTTACTCGACAGGGAGAAACTATGGCTACACCTTC	CASSYSTGRNYGYTF
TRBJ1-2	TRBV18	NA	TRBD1	TGTGCCAGCTCACCAGGGACAGCGGAGACCTATGGCTACACCTTC	CASSPGTAETYGYTF
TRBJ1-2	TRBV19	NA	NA	TGTGCCAGTAGTATCACGGTCCCGAGCTATGGCTACACCTTC	CASSITVPSYGYTF
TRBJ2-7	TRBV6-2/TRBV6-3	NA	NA	TGTGCCAGCAGTCCCCCGTACAGTTTCTCCTACGAGCAGTACTTC	CASSPPYSFSYEQYF
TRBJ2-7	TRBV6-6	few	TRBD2	TGTGCCAGCAGTTCCCATAGCGGGGCCGCCTACGAGCAGTACTTC	CASSSHSGAAYEQYF
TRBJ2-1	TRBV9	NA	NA	TGTGCCAGCAGCCCCCGGCGCGGCACTTACAATGAGCAGTTCTTC	CASSPRRGTYNEQFF
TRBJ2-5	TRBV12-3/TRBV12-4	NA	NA	TGTGCCACCTCCTTGGTCGGGGAGACCCAGTACTTC	CATSLVGETQYF
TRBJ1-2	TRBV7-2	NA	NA	TGTGCCAGCATCTTGGTCGTCGGGGGCTACACCTTC	CASILVVGGYTF
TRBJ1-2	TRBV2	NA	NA	TGTGCCAGCAGTGAGAGGGAAACCGGGTATGGCTACACCTTC	CASSERETGYGYTF
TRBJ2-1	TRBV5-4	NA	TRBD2	TGTGCCAGCAGCCCGGCTAGCGGGGGCAACAATGAGCAGTTCTTC	CASSPASGGNNEQFF
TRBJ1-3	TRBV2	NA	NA	TGTGCCAGCAGTGAATATAGGGGAGGGATCTTCCACTCTGGAAACACCATATATTTT	CASSEYRGGIFHSGNTIYF
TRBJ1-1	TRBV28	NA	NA	TGTGCCAGCCTTTCGAACACTGAAGCTTTCTTT	CASLSNTEAFF
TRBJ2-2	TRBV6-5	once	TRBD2	TGTGCCAGCAGTTATGGGACTAGCGTGAACACCGGGGAGCTGTTTTTT	CASSYGTSVNTGELFF
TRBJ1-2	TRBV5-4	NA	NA	TGTGCCAGCAGCCAGAGCTTAGCGGGTTTCTATGGCTACACCTTC	CASSQSLAGFYGYTF
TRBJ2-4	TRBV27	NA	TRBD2	TGTGCCAGCAGTACCCTAGCGGCTCTAGCCAAAAACATTCAGTACTTC	CASSTLAALAKNIQYF
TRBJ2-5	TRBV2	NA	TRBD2	TGTGCCAGCAGTGAGGGGACTAGCATAATGGGTACCCAGTACTTC	CASSEGTSIMGTQYF
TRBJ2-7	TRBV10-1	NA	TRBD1	TGCGCCAGCAGTATACAGGGGGCGGAGGAGCAGTACTTC	CASSIQGAEEQYF
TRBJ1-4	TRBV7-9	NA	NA	TGTGCCAGCAGCTTCAGGGTTACTAATGAAAAACTGTTTTTT	CASSFRVTNEKLFF
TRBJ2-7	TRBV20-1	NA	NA	TGCAGTGCTAGACTAGTGAACGAGCAGTACTTC	CSARLVNEQYF
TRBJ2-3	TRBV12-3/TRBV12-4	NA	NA	TGTGCCAGCAGCGACACGGATACGCAGTATTTT	CASSDTDTQYF
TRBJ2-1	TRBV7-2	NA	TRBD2	TGTGCCAGTCAGACTAGCGGGCCGTACAATGAGCAGTTCTTC	CASQTSGPYNEQFF
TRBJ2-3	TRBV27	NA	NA	TGTGCCAGCAGTTTTATAGGGGCAGATACGCAGTATTTT	CASSFIGADTQYF
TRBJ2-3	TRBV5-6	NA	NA	TGTGCCAGCAGCTTGGCCTACTCCCCAGATACGCAGTATTTT	CASSLAYSPDTQYF
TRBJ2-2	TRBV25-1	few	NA	TGTGCCAGCAGTGAATTCGGAGGGTTTGGACGAACCGGGGAGCTGTTTTTT	CASSEFGGFGRTGELFF
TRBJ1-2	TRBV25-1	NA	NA	TGTGCCAGCAGTGACCAGGGCTATGGCTACACCTTC	CASSDQGYGYTF
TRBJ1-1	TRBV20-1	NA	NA	TGCAGTGCTAGCCGGACAGCTGAAGCTTTCTTT	CSASRTAEAFF
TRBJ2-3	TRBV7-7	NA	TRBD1	TGTGCCAGCAGCCTGACAGGGTGGGATACGCAGTATTTT	CASSLTGWDTQYF
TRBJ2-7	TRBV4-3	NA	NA	TGCGCCAGCAGCCGCGGACTCGGTTCCTACGAGCAGTACTTC	CASSRGLGSYEQYF
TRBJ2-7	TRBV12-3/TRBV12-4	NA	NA	TGTGCCAGCTCCTTCGGGGGATTGCTCGAGCAGTACTTC	CASSFGGLLEQYF
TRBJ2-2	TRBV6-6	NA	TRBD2	TGTGCCAGCAGTTACCCGGGGGGGCCCACCGGGGAGCTGTTTTTT	CASSYPGGPTGELFF
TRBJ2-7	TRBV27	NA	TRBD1	TGTGCCACCCAGGACAGGGGACATTCCTACGAGCAGTACTTC	CATQDRGHSYEQYF
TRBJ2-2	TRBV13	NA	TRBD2	TGTGCCAGCAGCTGGGGACTAGCGGGAGGTACCGGGGAGCTGTTTTTT	CASSWGLAGGTGELFF
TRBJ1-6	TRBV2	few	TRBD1	TGTGCCAGCAGTGGGGTAGGGACAGGGTATTCACCCCTCCACTTT	CASSGVGTGYSPLHF
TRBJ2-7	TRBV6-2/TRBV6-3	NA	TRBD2	TGTGCCAGCAGTAGAGGTAGCGGGAAGGCCCTCTACGAGCAGTACTTC	CASSRGSGKALYEQYF
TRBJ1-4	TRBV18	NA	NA	TGTGCCAGTCGAGGACAAACTCTTGAAAAACTGTTTTTT	CASRGQTLEKLFF
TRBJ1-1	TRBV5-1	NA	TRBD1	TGCGCCAGCAGCCCCTACAGGGGGCCAACTGAAGCTTTCTTT	CASSPYRGPTEAFF
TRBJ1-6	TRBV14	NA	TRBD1	TGTGCCAGCAGCCGATCGCAGGGGGCTCTAAATTCACCCCTCCACTTT	CASSRSQGALNSPLHF
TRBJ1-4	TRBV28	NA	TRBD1	TGTGCCAGCAGTATCACAGGGGTGGGTGAAAAACTGTTTTTT	CASSITGVGEKLFF
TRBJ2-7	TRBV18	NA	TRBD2	TGTGCCAGCTCACCACGTCTAGCGGGGACCTACGAGCAGTACTTC	CASSPRLAGTYEQYF
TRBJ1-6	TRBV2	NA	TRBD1	TGTGCCAGCGAACGGACAGGGTTAAATTCACCCCTCCACTTT	CASERTGLNSPLHF
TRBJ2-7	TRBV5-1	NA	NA	TGCGCCAGCAGCTTGACGAGCGGAACCTACGAGCAGTACTTC	CASSLTSGTYEQYF
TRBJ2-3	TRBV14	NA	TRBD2	TGTGCCAGCAGCCTCACCAAGCTTAGCGGGGGCACAGATACGCAGTATTTT	CASSLTKLSGGTDTQYF
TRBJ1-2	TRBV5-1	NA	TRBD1	TGCGCCAGCAGCGCGACAGGGGACTATGGCTACACCTTC	CASSATGDYGYTF
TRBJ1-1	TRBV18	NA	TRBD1	TGTGCCAGCTCAACGACAGGGGGCGTATTAGGGAGTACTGAAGCTTTCTTT	CASSTTGGVLGSTEAFF